This T cell receptor beta chain was documented in a study of identical twins. Trimming stripped 3 bases from V and 0 bases from J, with 10 bases between. In germline, CDR1 is SGHDT, CDR2 YYEEEE. CDR3 size: 15 residues. This clonotype was seen more than once but under ten times. TCRdb fed the 5' RACE reads into MiXCR, producing one record per CDR3 protein. The sample has hundreds of thousands of distinct CDR3 sequences, about 18% seen once; the top ten hold under 15%. Separately, the same data were catalogued under a study of T cells expressing NK-cell markers. That source notes: HCMV seropositivity marked seven of the eight sequenced donors; one was seronegative. It remained uncertain whether the expanded NKG2C+ T cell clones were specific for HCMV antigens.

The J gene is TRBJ1-5, the V gene TRBV5-6, with D maybe TRBD1 (5 bases). Sequencing input: PBMCs. The TCR was taken from a woman aged 18-35 years in good health. The CDR3 here is CASSSGTYSNQPQHF. The DNA for the CDR3 is TGTGCCAGCAGCTCCGGGACTTATAGCAATCAGCCCCAGCATTTT.